The 17 T cell receptor beta chains reported below all come from one sample, sequenced in a study of control samples from healthy donors and cancer patients. Sequencing was performed with immunoSEQ multiplex PCR; in TCRdb, only in-frame clones are kept and a portion is missing. The data contain about 80,000 clones, roughly 90% of them singletons. The sequenced sample was blood. The receptors were gathered from a man aged 50-59 years in good health.

The chain recombines TRBV6-1 with TRBJ1-6; perhaps TRBD1 as D (6 bases). V gave up 3 bases and J gave up 10 bases, with 10 bases separating them. This CDR3 has 13 amino acids. Germline V gene lookup returns CDR1 MNHNS and CDR2 SASEGT. CDR3 nucleotides: TGTGCCAGCAGTGATACAGGGTTGTCACCCCTCCACTTT. It yields the protein CASSDTGLSPLHF.

Here the CDR3 DNA reads TGTGCCAGCAGCTTGGGCCTTAATCATCAGCCCCAGCATTTT. Its protein is CASSLGLNHQPQHF. The V call is TRBV7-6, the J call TRBJ1-5; D ambiguous. This CDR3 comprises 14 residues. Trimming took off 3 bases at V and 5 bases at J, with 11 bases between the two ends. In germline, CDR1 is SGHVS, CDR2 FNYEAQ.

This chain links TRBV24-1 with TRBJ1-4, with D maybe TRBD1 (5 bases). The length of the CDR3 is 14 residues. With 3 bases removed from V and 8 bases from J, the gap between germline ends came to 12 bases. CDR1 is KGHDR and CDR2 is SFDVKD in the germline V gene. The CDR3 is CATSDTGTAEKLFF. CDR3 sequence (DNA): TGTGCCACCAGTGATACCGGGACGGCAGAAAAACTGTTTTTT.

This sequence joins TRBV5-5 and TRBJ2-5; D is uncertain. The V end was cut by 0 bases, the J end by 1 base, with 10 bases between. This CDR3 spans 15 amino acids. Germline assignment: CDR1 SGHKS and CDR2 YYEKEE (reference sequence). CDR3 DNA: TGTGCCAGCAGCTTGGGTCCAGCTACCCAAGAGACCCAGTACTTC. Translating it yields CASSLGPATQETQYF.

The chain combines TRBV15 with TRBJ1-1, with TRBD1 as a possible D gene (6 bases). The V end was cut by 2 bases, the J end by 0 bases, with 10 bases between. This CDR3 is 15 amino acids long. From germline, CDR1 is LNHNV and CDR2 YYDKDF (reference sequence). CDR3 residues: CATSRPRGMNTEAFF. The DNA for the CDR3 is TGTGCCACCAGCAGACCCAGGGGCATGAACACTGAAGCTTTCTTT.

The V gene is TRBV12-5, the J gene TRBJ1-2; D remains ambiguous. The CDR3 spans 13 residues. CDR1 is LGHNT and CDR2 is FRNRAP in the germline V gene. Trimming took 0 bases from V and 4 from J, leaving 6 bases between them. CDR3 loop: CASGLVGSYGYTF. As DNA, the CDR3 is TGTGCTAGTGGTTTGGTCGGGTCCTATGGCTACACCTTC.

The rearrangement links TRBV9 to TRBJ2-1; no clear D. The V gene lost 2 bases and the J gene lost 4 bases, with 4 bases spanning the gap. The CDR3 loop spans 12 amino acids. Germline values: CDR1 SGDLS, CDR2 YYNGEE. The CDR3 DNA sequence: TGTGCCAGCAGCGTGGATTACAATGAGCAGTTCTTC. Translating gives CASSVDYNEQFF.

Only one count was recorded for this clone. The chain employs TRBV7-2 and TRBJ2-2; 8 bases agree with TRBD2. The ends lost 1 base at V and 6 bases at J; junction bases unmatched: 10. The germline V gene has CDR1 SGHTA and CDR2 FQGNSA. CDR3 length equals 17 residues. CDR3 region: CASSLGGGRGRAGELFF. In DNA, the CDR3 is TGTGCCAGCAGCTTAGGCGGGGGGAGGGGAAGGGCCGGGGAGCTGTTTTTT.

The chain uses TRBV19 and TRBJ1-4, with D possibly TRBD1 on 6 matching bases. The V gene's germline CDR1 is LNHDA and CDR2 SQIVND (reference sequence). The CDR3 is made up of 15 amino acids. V was clipped by 3 bases and J by 5 bases, with 13 bases between them. The CDR3 DNA reads TGTGCCAGTAGTATTGGGGGGACACGAAATGAAAAACTGTTTTTT. This codes for CASSIGGTRNEKLFF.

The CDR3 bases are TGTGCCAGCAGCGGAGGGGAGGTGACAGATACGCAGTATTTT. It codes for CASSGGEVTDTQYF. The chain couples TRBV5-4 to TRBJ2-3, with D perhaps matching TRBD2 (6 bases). V was pared by 4 bases and J by 3 bases, with 12 bases between. In germline, CDR1 is SGHNT, CDR2 YYREEE (reference sequence). This CDR3 region has 14 residues.

The V and J genes are TRBV21-1 and TRBJ1-5. TRBV21-1 constitutes a pseudogene. CDR3 length equals 14 residues. The CDR3: CASSKVGCEQPQHF. The CDR3 nucleotides are TGTGCCAGCAGCAAAGTGGGGTGCGAGCAGCCCCAGCATTTT.

The J gene is TRBJ1-2, the V gene TRBV6-6; D unclear. Trimming pared 8 bases from V and 0 bases from J, leaving 10 bases between. This CDR3 comprises 13 residues. CDR1 is MNHNY and CDR2 is SVGAGI in the germline V gene (reference sequence). CDR3 bases: TGTGCCAGCCTAACCGGGACTAACTATGGCTACACCTTC. This sequence encodes CASLTGTNYGYTF.

The J gene is TRBJ2-1, the V gene TRBV4-2; tentative D call: TRBD2 (6 bases). The CDR3 has 16 amino acids. Germline V CDR1 and CDR2: LGHNA, YNFKEQ. V dropped 3 bases and J dropped 6 bases, with 18 bases sitting between them. The CDR3 sequence: CASSQGSGTGLNEQFF. DNA for the CDR3: TGTGCCAGCAGCCAGGGCTCCGGGACTGGACTCAATGAGCAGTTCTTC.

J is TRBJ1-1 and V is TRBV19, with a tentative D call TRBD1 (5 bases). CDR1 and CDR2 (germline): LNHDA, SQIVND (reference sequence). There are 16 residues in the CDR3. With 6 bases removed from V and 4 bases from J, the gap between germline ends came to 21 bases. This chain's CDR3 is CASRTLAARGSTEAFF. The DNA for the CDR3 is TGTGCCAGTAGAACTCTAGCGGCGAGGGGAAGCACTGAAGCTTTCTTT.

The genes are TRBV27 and TRBJ1-1; D unclear. The CDR3 is made up of 13 amino acids. Trimming took off 4 bases at V and 3 bases at J, with 9 bases between the two ends. CDR1 is MNHEY and CDR2 is SMNVEV in the germline V gene (reference sequence). Here the CDR3 DNA reads TGTGCCAGCAGTTCGAGAGCAGACACTGAAGCTTTCTTT. Translated, it gives CASSSRADTEAFF.

The chain carries TRBV2 and TRBJ1-2; D is unclear. V was shortened by 3 bases and J by 7 bases, with 3 bases between the two germline ends. The germline V gene encodes CDR1 SNHLY and CDR2 FYNNEI. This CDR3 contains 10 residues. In nucleotides, the CDR3 is TGTGCCAGCAGTGATAGTGGCTACACCTTC. Protein sequence: CASSDSGYTF.

This rearrangement joins TRBV6-5 to TRBJ2-3, with unresolved D. V was cut by 5 bases and J by 2 bases, with 2 bases left in between. CDR3 length equals 11 residues. Per germline, CDR1 MNHEY and CDR2 SVGAGI. The CDR3 DNA sequence: TGTGCCAGCAGTATCACAGATACGCAGTATTTT. It codes for CASSITDTQYF.